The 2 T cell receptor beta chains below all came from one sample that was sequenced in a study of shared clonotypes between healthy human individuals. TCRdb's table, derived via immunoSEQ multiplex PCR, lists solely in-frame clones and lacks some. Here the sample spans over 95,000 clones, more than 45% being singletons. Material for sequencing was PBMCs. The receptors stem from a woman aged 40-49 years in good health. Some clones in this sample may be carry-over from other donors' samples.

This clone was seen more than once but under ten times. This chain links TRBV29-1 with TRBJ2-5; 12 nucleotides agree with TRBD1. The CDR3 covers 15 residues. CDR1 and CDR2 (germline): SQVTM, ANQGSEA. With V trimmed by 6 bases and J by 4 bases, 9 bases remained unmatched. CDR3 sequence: CSVTGTGGFRETQYF. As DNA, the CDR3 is TGCAGCGTAACCGGGACAGGGGGCTTCCGAGAGACCCAGTACTTC.

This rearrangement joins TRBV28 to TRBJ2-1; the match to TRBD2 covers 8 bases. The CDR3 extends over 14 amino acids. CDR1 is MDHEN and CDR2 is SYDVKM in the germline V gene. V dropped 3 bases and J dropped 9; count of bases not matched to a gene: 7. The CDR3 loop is CASSFWREEAEQFF. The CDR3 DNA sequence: TGTGCCAGCAGTTTCTGGCGGGAGGAGGCTGAGCAGTTCTTC.